This entry lists 9 T cell receptor beta chains sequenced from one sample in a study of blood T cell repertoires in COVID-19. The protocol was immunoSEQ multiplex PCR, while the TCRdb copy is restricted to in-frame clones and leaves out a portion. Of approximately 140,000 clones in the sample, less than 85% were seen once. The specimen was peripheral blood. These receptors were collected from an elderly woman in a cohort sampled during active or convalescent COVID-19.

The chain has TRBV30 and TRBJ1-2; perhaps TRBD1 as D (6 bases). Per the germline V gene, CDR1 is GTSNPN and CDR2 is SVGIG (reference sequence). Trimming pared 2 bases from V and 8 bases from J, leaving 12 bases between. CDR3 length: 12 residues. CDR3 protein: CAWSLGAIGYTF. The CDR3 DNA follows: TGTGCCTGGAGTCTGGGGGCGATCGGCTACACCTTC.

The chain couples TRBV7-9 to TRBJ1-1; tentatively, D is TRBD1 (6 bases). This CDR3 has 14 amino acids. Trimming removed 5 bases from V and 6 bases from J, with 16 bases in between. Per the germline V gene, CDR1 is SEHNR and CDR2 is FQNEAQ (reference sequence). CDR3 in DNA: TGTGCCAGCAGCCGACAGGTTGGAGGCTCTGAAGCTTTCTTT. Translation gives CASSRQVGGSEAFF.

The chain joins TRBV3-1 (or the pseudogene TRBV3-2) to TRBJ2-7, with D possibly being TRBD1 (6 bases). V was pared by 1 base and J by 12 bases, with 16 bases between. Germline V gene data show CDR1 as LGHDT and CDR2 as YNNKEL (reference sequence). CDR3 size: 13 residues. The CDR3 loop is CASSQGPQQGRYF. CDR3 DNA sequence: TGTGCCAGCAGCCAAGGTCCGCAGCAGGGGAGGTACTTC.

The rearrangement links TRBV15 to TRBJ2-5, with 7 positions matching TRBD2. V shed 0 bases and J 3 bases; nucleotides not matched to a gene: 7. The germline V gene encodes CDR1 LNHNV and CDR2 YYDKDF (reference sequence). The CDR3 is 16 amino acids. This CDR3 is CATSREWLAAKETQYF. In DNA form, the CDR3 reads TGTGCCACCAGCAGAGAGTGGCTAGCGGCGAAAGAGACCCAGTACTTC.

The chain recombines TRBV6-5 with TRBJ2-3, with D maybe TRBD1 (6 bases). The CDR3 covers 13 residues. CDR1 and CDR2 from the germline V gene are MNHEY and SVGAGI. Trimming shortened V by 7 bases and J by 9 bases, and 17 bases separated the two germline ends. Here the CDR3 reads CASIQPGVWTQYF. As DNA, the CDR3 is TGTGCCAGCATCCAACCAGGGGTTTGGACGCAGTATTTT.

The rearrangement links TRBV30 to TRBJ2-2, with D maybe TRBD2 (6 bases). The CDR3 runs to 15 residues. Germline V gene data show CDR1 as GTSNPN and CDR2 as SVGIG (reference sequence). Trimming shortened V by 1 base and J by 2 bases, and 11 bases separated the two germline ends. CDR3 residues: CAWSGDSQNTGELFF. The CDR3 DNA reads TGTGCCTGGAGTGGGGACTCCCAAAACACCGGGGAGCTGTTTTTT.

The rearrangement joins TRBV28 to TRBJ2-7; TRBD1 agrees at 7 bases. V lost 2 bases to trimming and J lost 8 bases; unmatched junction nucleotides: 6. Germline-derived CDR1 and CDR2 are MDHEN and SYDVKM. CDR3 length: 13 amino acids. In DNA, the CDR3 is TGTGCCAGCAGTTTAGGACAGGCGGCGAAGCAGTACGTC. Its protein product is CASSLGQAAKQYV.

The chain uses TRBV6-5 and TRBJ2-1; D perhaps matches TRBD1 (6 bases). V gave up 8 bases and J gave up 5 bases, with 19 bases separating them. Germline V gives CDR1 MNHEY, CDR2 SVGAGI. CDR3 length: 15 amino acids. The CDR3: CASAGAGTLNNEQFF. The CDR3 coding sequence is TGTGCCAGCGCCGGAGCCGGGACACTAAACAATGAGCAGTTCTTC.

The J gene is TRBJ2-3, the V gene TRBV11-2; 8 nucleotides align to TRBD1. Germline values: CDR1 SGHAT, CDR2 FQNNGV. J gave up 6 bases and V 5 bases, and 4 bases lay outside the gene matches. The CDR3 runs 13 residues. The CDR3 region has the DNA TGTGCCAGCAGCGACAGGGGCATGGATACGCAGTATTTT. Translated: CASSDRGMDTQYF.